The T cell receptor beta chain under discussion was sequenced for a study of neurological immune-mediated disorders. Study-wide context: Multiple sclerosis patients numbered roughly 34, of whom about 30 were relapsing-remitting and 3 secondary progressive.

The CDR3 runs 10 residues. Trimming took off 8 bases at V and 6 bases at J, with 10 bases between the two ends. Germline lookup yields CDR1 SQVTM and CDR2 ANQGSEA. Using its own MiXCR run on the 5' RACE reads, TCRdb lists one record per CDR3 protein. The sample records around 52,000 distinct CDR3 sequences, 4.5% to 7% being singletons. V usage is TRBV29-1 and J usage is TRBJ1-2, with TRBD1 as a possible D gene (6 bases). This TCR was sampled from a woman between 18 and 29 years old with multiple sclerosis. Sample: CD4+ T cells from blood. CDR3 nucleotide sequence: TGCAGCTTCCGGACAGATGGCTACACCTTC. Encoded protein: CSFRTDGYTF.